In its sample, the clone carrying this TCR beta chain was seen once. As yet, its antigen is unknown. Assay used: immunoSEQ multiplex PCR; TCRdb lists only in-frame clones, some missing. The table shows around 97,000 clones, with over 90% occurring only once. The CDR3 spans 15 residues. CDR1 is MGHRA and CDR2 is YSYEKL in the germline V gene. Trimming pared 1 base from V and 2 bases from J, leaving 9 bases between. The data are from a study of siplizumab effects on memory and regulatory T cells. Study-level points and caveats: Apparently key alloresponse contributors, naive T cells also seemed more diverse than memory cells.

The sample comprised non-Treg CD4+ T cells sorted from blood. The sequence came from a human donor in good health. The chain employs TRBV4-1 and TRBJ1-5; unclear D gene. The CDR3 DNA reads TGCGCCAGCAGCCAAGGGGCCCGGGGCAATCAGCCCCAGCATTTT. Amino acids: CASSQGARGNQPQHF.